This T cell receptor (beta chain) is from a study of shared clonotypes between healthy human individuals. Trimming removed 6 bases from V and 7 bases from J; junction bases left unmatched: 5. This CDR3 is built from 14 residues. Germline CDR1 is MDHEN and CDR2 is SYDVKM. Study-wide results and limits: Non-shared clonotypes displayed generation probabilities falling below those of clonotypes present in all four donors.

The repertoire was sequenced with immunoSEQ multiplex PCR; TCRdb's copy has only in-frame clones and lacks some. The data contain some 2,100,000 clones, approximately 94% of them singletons. Points on this clone: Its cognate antigen is unknown.

Cells designated naive CD8 were CD45RO-negative and were positively selected for CCR7, with terminally differentiated effector memory CD45RA+ cells excluded. This TCR came from a man aged 18-30 years in good health. Some clones in this sample may be carry-over from other donors' samples. V gene TRBV28 combines with J gene TRBJ2-7; 14 bases line up with TRBD2. The sample consisted of naive CD8+ T cells from PBMCs. CDR3 sequence reads: CASSWTSGRREQYF. CDR3 coding DNA: TGTGCCAGCAGCTGGACTAGCGGGAGGCGGGAGCAGTACTTC.